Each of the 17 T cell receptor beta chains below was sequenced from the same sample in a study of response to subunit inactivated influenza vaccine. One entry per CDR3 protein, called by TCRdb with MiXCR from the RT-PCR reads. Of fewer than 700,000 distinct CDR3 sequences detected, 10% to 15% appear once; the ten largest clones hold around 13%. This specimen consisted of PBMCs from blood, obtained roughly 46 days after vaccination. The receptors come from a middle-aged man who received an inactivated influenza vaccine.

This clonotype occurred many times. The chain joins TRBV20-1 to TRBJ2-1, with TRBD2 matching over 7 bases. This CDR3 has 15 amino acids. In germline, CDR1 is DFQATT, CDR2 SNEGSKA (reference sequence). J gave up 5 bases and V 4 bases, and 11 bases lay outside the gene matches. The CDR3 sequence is CSAKGVAGRDNEQFF. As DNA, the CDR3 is TGCAGTGCTAAAGGTGTTGCAGGGAGGGACAATGAGCAGTTCTTC.

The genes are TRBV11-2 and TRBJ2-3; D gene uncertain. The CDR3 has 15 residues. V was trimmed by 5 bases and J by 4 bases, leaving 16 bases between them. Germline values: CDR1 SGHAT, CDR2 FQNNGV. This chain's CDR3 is CASSPHWGSPDTQYF. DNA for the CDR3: TGTGCCAGCAGCCCCCACTGGGGTAGCCCAGATACGCAGTATTTT.

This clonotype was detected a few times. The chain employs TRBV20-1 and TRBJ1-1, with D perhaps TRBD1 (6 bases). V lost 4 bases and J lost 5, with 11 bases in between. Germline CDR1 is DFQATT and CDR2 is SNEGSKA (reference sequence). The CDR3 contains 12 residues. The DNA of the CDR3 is TGCAGTGCTACGATAGGGGGGACTGAAGCTTTCTTT. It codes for CSATIGGTEAFF.

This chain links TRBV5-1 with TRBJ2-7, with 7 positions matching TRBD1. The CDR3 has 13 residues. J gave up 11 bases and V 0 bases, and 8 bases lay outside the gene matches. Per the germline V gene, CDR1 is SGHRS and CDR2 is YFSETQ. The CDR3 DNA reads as TGCGCCAGCAGCTTGGGGACAGGCCGAGCTAAGTACTTC. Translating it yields CASSLGTGRAKYF.

CDR3 region: CSAFNSNNEQFF. For the CDR3, the DNA is TGCAGTGCGTTTAACAGCAACAATGAGCAGTTCTTC. The chain couples TRBV20-1 to TRBJ2-1; D is undetermined. Trimming took off 6 bases at V and 5 bases at J, with 11 bases between the two ends. This CDR3 region has 12 residues. CDR1 and CDR2 (germline): DFQATT, SNEGSKA (reference sequence).

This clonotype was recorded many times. The CDR3 coding sequence is TGTGCCAGCAGCTCGAAGGGACTAGCGGGAGCTTCCTACAATGAGCAGTTCTTC. Translation: CASSSKGLAGASYNEQFF. The J gene is TRBJ2-1, the V gene TRBV11-2; 14 nucleotides match TRBD2. This CDR3 has 18 residues. The germline CDR1 and CDR2 sequences are SGHAT and FQNNGV. The V and J ends lost 4 bases and 1 base, in that order; junction bases with no gene match: 6. The complete variable domain, with remaining parts taken from reference TRBV11-2 and TRBJ2-1, reads EAGVAQSPRYKIIEKRQSVAFWCNPISGHATLYWYQQILGQGPKLLIQFQNNGVVDDSQLPKDRFSAERLKGVDSTLKIQPAKLEDSAVYLCASSSKGLAGASYNEQFFGPGTRLTVL.

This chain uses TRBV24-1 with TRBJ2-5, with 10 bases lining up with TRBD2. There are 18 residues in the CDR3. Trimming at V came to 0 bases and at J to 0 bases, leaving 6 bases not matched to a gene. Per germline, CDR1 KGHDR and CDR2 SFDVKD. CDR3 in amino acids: CATSDLWASGSHQETQYF. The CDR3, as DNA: TGTGCCACCAGTGATTTGTGGGCTAGCGGGAGCCACCAAGAGACCCAGTACTTC.

DNA for the CDR3: TGTGCCAGCAGTGAAACGGGATGGGCTAATGAAAAACTGTTTTTT. The encoded protein is CASSETGWANEKLFF. The chain links TRBV6-1 to TRBJ1-4, with unresolved D. There are 15 residues in the CDR3. The V gene lost 2 bases and the J gene lost 3 bases, with 10 bases spanning the gap. Germline V gene sequence: CDR1 MNHNS, CDR2 SASEGT.

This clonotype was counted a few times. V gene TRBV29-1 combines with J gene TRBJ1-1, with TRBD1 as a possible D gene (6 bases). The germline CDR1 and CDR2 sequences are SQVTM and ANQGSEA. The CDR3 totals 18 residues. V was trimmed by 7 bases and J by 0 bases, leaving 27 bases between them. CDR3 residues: CSAIGVRGGRTMNTEAFF. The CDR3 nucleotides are TGCAGCGCGATAGGGGTCCGAGGGGGTCGAACTATGAACACTGAAGCTTTCTTT.

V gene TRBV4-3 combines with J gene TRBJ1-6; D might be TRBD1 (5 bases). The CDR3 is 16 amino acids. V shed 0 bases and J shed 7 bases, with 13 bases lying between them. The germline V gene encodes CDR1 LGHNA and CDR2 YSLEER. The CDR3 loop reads CASSQDRGVGNSPLHF. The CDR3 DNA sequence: TGCGCCAGCAGCCAAGATAGAGGGGTGGGCAATTCACCCCTCCACTTT.

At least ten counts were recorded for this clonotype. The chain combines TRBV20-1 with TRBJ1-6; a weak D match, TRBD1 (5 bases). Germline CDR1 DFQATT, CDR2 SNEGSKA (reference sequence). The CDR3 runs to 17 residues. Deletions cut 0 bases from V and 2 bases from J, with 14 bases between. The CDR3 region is CSARDLGGATYNSPLHF. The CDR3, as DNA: TGCAGTGCTAGAGATCTTGGAGGGGCAACCTATAATTCACCCCTCCACTTT.

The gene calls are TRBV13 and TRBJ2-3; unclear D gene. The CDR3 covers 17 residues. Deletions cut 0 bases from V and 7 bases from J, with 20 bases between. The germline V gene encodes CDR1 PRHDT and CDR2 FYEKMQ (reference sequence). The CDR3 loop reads CASSLGHTALRSYTQYF. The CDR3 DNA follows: TGTGCCAGCAGCTTAGGCCATACAGCTCTAAGATCCTATACGCAGTATTTT.

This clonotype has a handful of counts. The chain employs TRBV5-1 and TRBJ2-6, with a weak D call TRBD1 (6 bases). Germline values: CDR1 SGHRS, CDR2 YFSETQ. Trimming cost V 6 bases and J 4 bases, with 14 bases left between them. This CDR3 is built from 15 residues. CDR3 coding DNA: TGCGCCAGCACCGGGACACTGGCAGGGGCCAACGTCCTGACTTTC. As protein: CASTGTLAGANVLTF.

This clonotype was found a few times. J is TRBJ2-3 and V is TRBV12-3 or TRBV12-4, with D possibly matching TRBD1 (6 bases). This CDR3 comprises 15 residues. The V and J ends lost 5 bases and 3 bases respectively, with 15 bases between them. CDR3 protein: CASSETGYRTDTQYF. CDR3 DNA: TGTGCCAGCAGTGAAACAGGGTATAGGACAGATACGCAGTATTTT.

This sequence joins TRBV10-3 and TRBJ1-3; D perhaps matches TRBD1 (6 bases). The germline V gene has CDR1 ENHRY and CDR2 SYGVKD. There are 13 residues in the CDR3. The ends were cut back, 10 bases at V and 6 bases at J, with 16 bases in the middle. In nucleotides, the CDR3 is TGTGCCACATCTTCAGGGGCCGTAAACACCATATATTTT. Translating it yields CATSSGAVNTIYF.

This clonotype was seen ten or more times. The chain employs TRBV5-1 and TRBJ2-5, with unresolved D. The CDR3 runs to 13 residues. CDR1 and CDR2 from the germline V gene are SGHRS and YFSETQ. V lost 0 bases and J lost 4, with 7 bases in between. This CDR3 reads CASSLGGPETQYF. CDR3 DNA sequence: TGCGCCAGCAGCTTGGGTGGGCCAGAGACCCAGTACTTC.

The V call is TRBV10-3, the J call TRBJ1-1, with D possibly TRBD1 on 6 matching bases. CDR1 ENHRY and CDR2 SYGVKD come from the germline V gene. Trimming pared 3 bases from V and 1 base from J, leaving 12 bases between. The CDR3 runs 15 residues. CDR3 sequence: CAISDWQGQNTEAFF. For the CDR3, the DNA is TGTGCCATCAGTGATTGGCAGGGGCAGAACACTGAAGCTTTCTTT.